The 8 T cell receptor beta chains presented below share a single source sample, sequenced in a study of T-cell reconstitution after alpha-beta-depleted transplantation in children. For TCRbeta, the library was prepared with unique molecular identifiers. Each CDR3 protein is one row after TCRdb ran MiXCR on the PCR reads. The sample holds 200,000 to 300,000 distinct CDR3 sequences, roughly a quarter seen once. This material consisted of PBMCs, mostly from graft donor cells, taken 360 days after TCRalphabeta/CD19-depleted stem cell transplant. Receptors originate from a female patient younger than 10 who had a stem cell transplant for congenital amegakaryocytic thrombocytopenia, so the T cells may come from the graft donor.

This chain links TRBV15 with TRBJ2-7; no firm D call. Germline CDR1 LNHNV, CDR2 YYDKDF (reference sequence). V was pared by 0 bases and J by 1 base, with 10 bases between. The CDR3 has 15 amino acids. CDR3: CATSRDPGLSYEQYF. The CDR3 coding sequence is TGTGCCACCAGCAGAGATCCAGGATTATCCTACGAGCAGTACTTC.

This clonotype has a handful of counts. This chain uses TRBV6-1 with TRBJ1-2, with 7 positions matching TRBD1. J was trimmed by 6 bases and V by 7 bases; bases with no gene match: 11. Germline CDR1 MNHNS, CDR2 SASEGT. The CDR3 consists of 14 residues. The CDR3 DNA reads as TGTGCCAGCAAGACGACAGGGAAAAGGCATGGCTACACCTTC. This codes for CASKTTGKRHGYTF.

The chain joins TRBV11-3 to TRBJ2-2; 9 nucleotides line up with TRBD1. The CDR3 contains 14 residues. V lost 5 bases to trimming and J lost 5 bases; unmatched junction nucleotides: 3. Per germline, CDR1 SGHNT and CDR2 YENEEA. In DNA, the CDR3 is TGTGCCAGCAGCCCGGACAGGGGTACCGGGGAGCTGTTTTTT. Amino acids: CASSPDRGTGELFF.

This clonotype was counted at least ten times. The genes are TRBV12-3 or TRBV12-4 and TRBJ2-7; D is tentatively TRBD1 or TRBD2 (5 bases each). CDR3 length: 14 amino acids. The V gene lost 3 bases and the J gene lost 6 bases, with 15 bases spanning the gap. The CDR3 sequence is CASSFLGSRGEQYF. In DNA, the CDR3 is TGTGCCAGCAGTTTTCTCGGTTCGAGGGGCGAGCAGTACTTC.

The chain is built from TRBV29-1 and TRBJ2-5; TRBD2 might be the D (6 bases). V was clipped by 3 bases and J by 0 bases, with 8 bases between them. Germline CDR1 is SQVTM and CDR2 is ANQGSEA. The CDR3 is 13 residues long. The CDR3 spells CSVDRGYQETQYF. CDR3 coding DNA: TGCAGCGTTGACCGGGGGTACCAAGAGACCCAGTACTTC.

This clonotype appeared a few times. This chain uses TRBV2 with TRBJ1-2; 7 positions match TRBD1. The ends lost 5 bases at V and 7 bases at J; junction bases unmatched: 7. The CDR3 contains 13 residues. Germline CDR1 is SNHLY and CDR2 is FYNNEI. The CDR3: CASSPTGLGGYTF. The CDR3 nucleotides read TGTGCCAGCAGTCCGACAGGGTTAGGTGGCTACACCTTC.

This clonotype showed up just a few times. The chain couples TRBV20-1 to TRBJ2-4; weak D call: TRBD1 (6 bases). The germline gives CDR1 DFQATT, CDR2 SNEGSKA (reference sequence). There are 15 residues in the CDR3. Deletions cut 2 bases from V and 3 bases from J, with 14 bases between. This chain's CDR3 is CSARQDSLYKNIQYF. CDR3 DNA sequence: TGCAGTGCTAGACAGGACAGCTTGTACAAAAACATTCAGTACTTC.

This clonotype has only a few counts. The rearrangement links TRBV12-3 or TRBV12-4 to TRBJ1-2; D is unresolved. The length of the CDR3 is 13 residues. V lost 1 base and J 4 bases, leaving 7 bases between the germline ends. CDR3 nucleotide sequence: TGTGCCAGCAGTTTAGGTGTGAGCTATGGCTACACCTTC. It specifies CASSLGVSYGYTF.